This T cell receptor beta chain is from a study of T cells expressing NK-cell markers. TCRdb reprocessed the 5' RACE reads; each CDR3 protein has one entry and no DNA is given. The sample totals about 410,000 distinct CDR3 sequences. Concerning this clonotype itself: Its antigen is undetermined.

Study-level results: For a few donors, these clonotypes were likewise the leading ones in the CD3+CD56-NKG2C+ fraction. Clones of NKG2C+ T cells that had expanded were of unclear HCMV specificity.

This CDR3 comprises 16 residues. CDR1 and CDR2 (germline): SGDLS, YYNGEE. The TCR comes from a woman aged 50 to 65 in good health. The sequenced sample consisted of blood T cells: a sorted CD56 or NKG2C T cell subset, CD4+ or CD8+ T cells, or bulk PBMC T cells (not recorded which). This rearrangement joins TRBV9 to TRBJ2-3; TCRdb selects TRBD2, and the lack of DNA leaves this call unchecked. This CDR3 is CASSVSGKRSTDTQYF.